This TCR beta chain was captured by sequencing in a study of T-cell memory formation after mild COVID-19. This clonotype has more than one count but fewer than ten. Its antigen is not known. Findings and caveats of the study: CD4+ contracting clones were mainly CM and EM; CD8+ ones, EMRA. Some clones that responded turned up in pre-infection memory, which suggests that cross-reactive memory joined in.

The authors produced TCR alpha and TCR beta cDNA libraries with sample barcodes and UMIs by 5'RACE using constant-segment primers. TCRdb processed the 5' RACE reads anew with MiXCR; each CDR3 protein has one entry. The profile covers 200,000 to 250,000 distinct CDR3 sequences, with around 9.1% appearing a single time and around 3.4% taken by the ten largest. V shed 3 bases, J shed 7 bases, and the junction held 7 bases outside the gene matches. CDR3 size: 14 residues. Per germline, CDR1 SGHRS and CDR2 YFSETQ. The sequence was obtained from a man younger than 30 who had mild COVID-19 (a few samples of this study predate the infection). Cell type and time point are not known. The chain links TRBV5-1 to TRBJ2-1; TRBD2 matches at 7 bases. The sequencing sample was made of PBMCs or a T cell subset sorted from them (not recorded which). The CDR3 reads CASSSGDGRNEQFF. In DNA form, the CDR3 reads TGCGCCAGCAGCTCCGGGGACGGGAGGAATGAGCAGTTCTTC.